This is a list of T cell receptor beta chains from one sample in a study of T-cell memory formation after mild COVID-19. TCRdb reprocessed the 5' RACE reads via MiXCR and lists one record per CDR3 protein. The table has 150,000 to 200,000 distinct CDR3 sequences, roughly a fifth seen once. Sequences were obtained from PBMCs or a T cell subset sorted from them (not recorded which). The receptor source for this set is an adult woman who had mild COVID-19 (a few samples of this study predate the infection). Cell type and time point are not known. Both conserved end residues are part of each CDR3. D genes are given only for firm matches. Clone size, where shown, is once, few, many, or a class for clones that have expanded.

D	V	size	J	DNA	CDR3
-	TRBV7-8	-	TRBJ2-6	TGTGCCAGCAGCCCTGGCAAGGCCTCTGGGGCCAACGTCCTGACTTTC	CASSPGKASGANVLTF
-	TRBV7-9	few	TRBJ1-3	TGTGCCAGCAGCTTAGCAGGGCCTGGAAACACCATATATTTT	CASSLAGPGNTIYF
-	TRBV11-2	few	TRBJ2-7	TGTGCCAGCAGCTTAGAGGACTTTTACTACGAGCAGTACTTC	CASSLEDFYYEQYF
-	TRBV6-1	few	TRBJ2-7	TGTGCCAGCAGTGAAAAGGGAACCAGCTCCTACGAGCAGTACTTC	CASSEKGTSSYEQYF
-	TRBV4-3	-	TRBJ1-5	TGCGCCAGCAGCCAAGATCTAGGGAGTCAGCCCCAGCATTTT	CASSQDLGSQPQHF
TRBD1	TRBV10-2	-	TRBJ2-7	TGCGCCAGCAGTAAGGACAGGGCAGGGCAGTACTTC	CASSKDRAGQYF
-	TRBV15	-	TRBJ1-1	TGTGCCACCAGCCCAGCGGGGTTGGCTCCAGCCAACACTGAAGCTTTCTTT	CATSPAGLAPANTEAFF
-	TRBV6-5	-	TRBJ2-3	TGTGCCAGCAGTTACACGGTAGCGGATTCTAGCACAGATACGCAGTATTTT	CASSYTVADSSTDTQYF
-	TRBV9	-	TRBJ1-2	TGTGCCAGCACCCCCGCGGACAGAAACTATGGCTACACCTTC	CASTPADRNYGYTF
-	TRBV20-1	-	TRBJ1-2	TGCAGTGCTAGAGGTGGCAGGACTAACTATGGCTACACCTTC	CSARGGRTNYGYTF
TRBD1	TRBV4-1	-	TRBJ2-1	TGCGCCAGCAGCCCGGGACAGGGGCTTAGCAATGAGCAGTTCTTC	CASSPGQGLSNEQFF
-	TRBV7-9	-	TRBJ2-7	TGTGCCAGCATCTCAGTCCTAGGGCTAGCCGGTCTCGTGCAGTACTTC	CASISVLGLAGLVQYF
-	TRBV12-3/TRBV12-4	-	TRBJ2-3	TGTGCCAGCAGTTTAGGTGGCAGAGATACGCAGTATTTT	CASSLGGRDTQYF
-	TRBV29-1	-	TRBJ2-1	TGCAGCGTTGTTGCCCATGAGCAGTTCTTC	CSVVAHEQFF
-	TRBV7-3	-	TRBJ1-1	TGTGCCAGCAGCTTAATGGGCAGGGGAGGGTTCGCTGAAGCTTTCTTT	CASSLMGRGGFAEAFF
-	TRBV18	-	TRBJ2-1	TGTGCCAGCTCACCACCTCCCGGTTCAAATGAGCAGTTCTTC	CASSPPPGSNEQFF
-	TRBV2	few	TRBJ2-6	TGTGCCAGCAGTGAAACCATTTCCGGGGCCAACGTCCTGACTTTC	CASSETISGANVLTF
-	TRBV7-8	-	TRBJ2-1	TGTGCCAGCAGCGCGGCTGCGGGCTCCTGGGGGCACAATGAGCAGTTCTTC	CASSAAAGSWGHNEQFF
TRBD1	TRBV27	-	TRBJ2-1	TGTGCCAGCAGTTCCGGGACAGGGGGTGCAACCAATGAGCAGTTCTTC	CASSSGTGGATNEQFF
-	TRBV7-9	-	TRBJ2-7	TGTGCCAGCAGCTTAGGGGGCGGGGACAGTTTCTACGAGCAGTACTTC	CASSLGGGDSFYEQYF
-	TRBV12-3/TRBV12-4	-	TRBJ1-1	TGTGCCAGCAGTTTAGGCAGGGTCTCCGCGAACACTGAAGCTTTCTTT	CASSLGRVSANTEAFF
-	TRBV7-2	-	TRBJ2-7	TGTGCCAGCAGCCCTTCGCAAGGCGAGCAGTACTTC	CASSPSQGEQYF
TRBD1	TRBV4-1	-	TRBJ2-7	TGCGCCAGCAGGGAGGGGACAGGGACCTACGAGCAGTACTTC	CASREGTGTYEQYF
-	TRBV7-8	few	TRBJ2-2	TGTGCCAGCAGCCCTCTACGGGGGAGAGAGAACACCGGGGAGCTGTTTTTT	CASSPLRGRENTGELFF
TRBD2	TRBV9	few	TRBJ2-5	TGTGCCAGCAGCCCTAGCGGGGGGCGCTTAGAGACCCAGTACTTC	CASSPSGGRLETQYF
-	TRBV4-3	-	TRBJ2-1	TGCGCCAGCAGCTTGAACACGAGAGAGCAGTTCTTC	CASSLNTREQFF
-	TRBV6-5	-	TRBJ1-2	TGTGCCAGCATGACACCCGGACGCGCCGTAGAATATGGCTACACCTTC	CASMTPGRAVEYGYTF
-	TRBV12-3/TRBV12-4	-	TRBJ2-7	TGTGCCAGCAGTTACTCCCGTTCCTACGAGCAGTACTTC	CASSYSRSYEQYF
-	TRBV2	few	TRBJ1-1	TGTGCCAGCAGTGAAGGGGTCGCTGAAGCTTTCTTT	CASSEGVAEAFF
-	TRBV6-1	-	TRBJ1-2	TGTGCCAGCAAACTAGGGGAACAGGGCGGCTATGGCTACACCTTC	CASKLGEQGGYGYTF
-	TRBV3-1	few	TRBJ2-7	TGTGCCAGCAGCCACCATTTATCCTCCTACGAGCAGTACTTC	CASSHHLSSYEQYF
-	TRBV30	-	TRBJ2-1	TGTGCTTCGGAAGGCAGCCGTGTAGAGTTCTTC	CASEGSRVEFF
-	TRBV29-1	-	TRBJ2-7	TGCAGCGTCCCGGGGCAGGGGTTCCACGAGCAGTACTTC	CSVPGQGFHEQYF
TRBD1	TRBV7-9	many	TRBJ2-7	TGTGCCAGCAGCCTTCGGACAGGGGCAACCTACGAGCAGTACTTC	CASSLRTGATYEQYF
-	TRBV25-1	-	TRBJ1-1	TGTGCCAGCAGTGATGGAGGGATCACTGAAGCTTTCTTT	CASSDGGITEAFF
-	TRBV7-3	-	TRBJ2-2	TGTGCCAGCAGCTTAACGGGAAGGGCTAACGTGGGGGAGCTGTTTTTT	CASSLTGRANVGELFF
TRBD2	TRBV3-1	few	TRBJ2-7	TGTGCCAGCAGCCAAGAACTAGCGGGAATGTACGAGCAGTACTTC	CASSQELAGMYEQYF
-	TRBV20-1	-	TRBJ2-7	TGCAGTGCTAGAGGAAGGGACTTACAGTACTACGAGCAGTACTTC	CSARGRDLQYYEQYF
-	TRBV7-9	few	TRBJ2-5	TGTGCCAGCAGTACGTGGGAGACCCAGTACTTC	CASSTWETQYF
-	TRBV24-1	few	TRBJ2-3	TGTGCCACCAGCGATCTGGACAGTGATACTGATCGCACAGATACGCAGTATTTT	CATSDLDSDTDRTDTQYF